Listed below are T cell receptor beta chains from one sample, sequenced in a study of human T cells and chemical hapten exposure. TCRdb ran MiXCR on the RACE reads and lists one entry per CDR3 protein. This sample carries about 120,000 distinct CDR3 sequences, approximately 12% of them seen once, and the ten largest clones take 2.5% to 3%. The input for sequencing was whole blood, taken in connection with sensitization to the hapten diphenylcyclopropenone (DPC). Source of these receptors: a woman aged 18-29 years with alopecia areata. Some clones in this sample may be carry-over from other donors' samples. Both conserved end residues are part of each CDR3. Fields, in order: V gene, D gene, J gene, clone size, CDR3 DNA, CDR3 protein. The D gene is left open where the match is weak. The size field is filled for only some rows; it gives once, few, many or a size class.

TRBV25-1	TRBD2	TRBJ2-1	many	TGTGCCAGCAGTGACACAGCGGGGCCTTCCTACAATGAGCAGTTCTTC	CASSDTAGPSYNEQFF
TRBV5-1	TRBD1	TRBJ2-4	few	TGCGCCAGCAGCTTGGCCGTGGGACAGGGGCCAGCAGTCTATCAGTACTTC	CASSLAVGQGPAVYQYF
TRBV28	TRBD1	TRBJ2-2	-	TGTGCCAGCAGATCCTTTGTGATCCGGGACAGCTTCTACCCGAACACCGGGGAGCTGTTTTTT	CASRSFVIRDSFYPNTGELFF
TRBV6-5	-	TRBJ2-7	few	TGTGCCAGCAGGAAGGACAGCCACTCTCTCTACGAGCAGTACTTC	CASRKDSHSLYEQYF
TRBV7-9	TRBD1	TRBJ2-3	many	TGTGCCAGCAGCTCGACAGGGGACGCAGATACGCAGTATTTT	CASSSTGDADTQYF
TRBV7-9	-	TRBJ2-3	many	TGTGCCAGCAGCTTAGAAGGGGATACGCAGTATTTT	CASSLEGDTQYF
TRBV18	TRBD1	TRBJ2-3	-	TGTGCCAGCTCATCACTCGGGACAGGGGCGACCACAGATACGCAGTATTTT	CASSSLGTGATTDTQYF
TRBV2	-	TRBJ2-7	few	TGTGCCAGCAGTGAATACAACGAGCAGTACTTC	CASSEYNEQYF
TRBV6-5	TRBD1	TRBJ1-6	few	TGTGCCAGCAGTCGACAGGGCGCTCCAAGCTCCTATAATTCACCCCTCCACTTT	CASSRQGAPSSYNSPLHF
TRBV9	-	TRBJ2-1	-	TGTGCCAGCAGCCCCCCCCCTCCCTACAATGAGCAGTTCTTC	CASSPPPPYNEQFF
TRBV20-1	TRBD1	TRBJ1-2	-	TGCAGTGCTGTCGACAGGGTGGATAGAAGCTACACCTTC	CSAVDRVDRSYTF
TRBV19	TRBD1	TRBJ2-1	-	TGTGCCAGTAGCCAGGGGGAGAATGAGCAGTTCTTC	CASSQGENEQFF